This TCR beta chain was sequenced in a study of CD8+ T cells in alopecia areata. Study summary: Treatment of the treated patients consisted of oral tofacitinib, 5 to 10 mg twice daily. Severity among treated patients was scored by the percentage of scalp area affected.

Whole-study findings and limits: Affected lesional scalp, above all in alopecia totalis/universalis, was more clonal than normal scalp.

Details on this clone: Its specificity is unknown.

Treatment in this sample: oral pan-JAK inhibitor, 5-10 mg twice daily. The authors extracted RNA and reverse transcribed it into cDNA as the sequencing template. The table came from immunoSEQ multiplex PCR; TCRdb's copy has only in-frame clones and leaves some out. The sample shows 170,000 or so clones, about 60% of them seen only once. The germline CDR1 and CDR2 sequences are PRHDT and FYEKMQ (reference sequence). This CDR3 is built from 16 residues. V gave up 5 bases and J gave up 4 bases; unmatched junction bases: 14. Sequenced material: CD8+ T cells sorted from blood, taken at week 24, from a patient treated with tofacitinib. The genes are TRBV13 and TRBJ2-7, with 7 bases lining up with TRBD1. This receptor was identified in a human donor with alopecia areata. This CDR3 is CASSEATGNLLYEQYF. Here the CDR3 DNA reads TGTGCCAGCAGCGAAGCGACAGGGAATTTGCTTTACGAGCAGTACTTC. The full variable domain, in which reference TRBV13 and TRBJ2-7 provide the parts outside the CDR3, is AAGVIQSPRHLIKEKRETATLKCYPIPRHDTVYWYQQGPGQDPQFLISFYEKMQSDKGSIPDRFSAQQFSDYHSELNMSSLELGDSALYFCASSEATGNLLYEQYFGPGTRLTVT.